The 2 T cell receptor beta chains below all came from one sample that was sequenced in a study of graft-versus-host responses after intestinal transplantation. Graft tissue was processed to release intraepithelial and lamina propria lymphocytes. The table came from immunoSEQ multiplex PCR; TCRdb's copy has only in-frame clones and leaves some out. The sample includes about 17,000 clones, 60% to 80% seen only once; the top ten take roughly 8.2%. This material consisted of ileum tissue, taken almost 470 days after intestinal transplant. These receptors originate from a human patient who received an intestinal transplant, so some T cells may come from the graft donor.

The chain joins TRBV7-8 to TRBJ1-5; maybe TRBD1 (6 bases). The V gene lost 4 bases and the J gene lost 9 bases, with 16 bases spanning the gap. Germline V gene sequence: CDR1 SGHVS, CDR2 FQNEAQ. The CDR3 is 14 amino acids. CDR3 residues: CASSYGGPEVPQHF. The CDR3 coding sequence is TGTGCCAGCAGCTACGGGGGCCCCGAGGTGCCCCAGCATTTT.

V usage is TRBV5-6 and J usage is TRBJ1-5, with 11 bases that match TRBD1. Germline CDR1 is SGHDT and CDR2 is YYEEEE. The CDR3 length is 19 residues. With V trimmed by 2 bases and J by 2 bases, 12 bases remained unmatched. The CDR3 nucleotides are TGTGCCAGCAGCTTTGGGTGGACAGGGGGCGCGAAAGGCAATCAGCCCCAGCATTTT. As protein: CASSFGWTGGAKGNQPQHF. Using reference TRBV5-6 and TRBJ1-5 for the parts outside the CDR3, the full variable domain is DAGVTQSPTHLIKTRGQQVTLRCSPKSGHDTVSWYQQALGQGPQFIFQYYEEEERQRGNFPDRFSGHQFPNYSSELNVNALLLGDSALYLCASSFGWTGGAKGNQPQHFGDGTRLSIL.